The rows below give T cell receptor beta chains drawn from one sample of a study of patients and donors after allogeneic stem cell transplantation. TCRdb recomputed calls from the RT-PCR reads with MiXCR, one row per CDR3 protein. The sample has about 960,000 distinct CDR3 sequences; under 20% are singletons. Sequenced: blood, either unsorted or a sorted T cell fraction (not recorded which). Every receptor here comes from a human donor who was either an allogeneic HSCT recipient or a stem cell or donor lymphocyte infusion donor (not recorded which). It is not recorded whose cells these are; they may come from a transplant donor. The CDR3 runs from the conserved cysteine through the conserved F or W. The order of the fields is V gene, clone size, D gene, J gene, CDR3 protein, CDR3 DNA. The D gene is left open where the match is weak. Size values are once, few and many counts, or a class for expanded clones, and some rows have none.

v_call: TRBV29-1; clone_size: many; d_call: .; j_call: TRBJ1-1; cdr3_aa: CSVYVAGANEAFF; cdr3_nt: TGCAGCGTCTACGTGGCTGGGGCCAATGAAGCTTTCTTT
v_call: TRBV12-3/TRBV12-4; clone_size: few; d_call: .; j_call: TRBJ1-2; cdr3_aa: CASSFSPGKTNYGYTF; cdr3_nt: TGTGCCAGCAGTTTCTCTCCCGGGAAAACTAACTATGGCTACACCTTC
v_call: TRBV5-6; clone_size: .; d_call: TRBD2; j_call: TRBJ2-3; cdr3_aa: CASSLPGTSGREDTQYF; cdr3_nt: TGTGCCAGCAGCCTACCCGGGACTAGCGGGAGGGAAGATACGCAGTATTTT
v_call: TRBV10-3; clone_size: .; d_call: TRBD1; j_call: TRBJ2-7; cdr3_aa: CAISSDGTGGIYEQYF; cdr3_nt: TGTGCCATCAGTTCCGATGGGACAGGGGGCATCTACGAGCAGTACTTC
v_call: TRBV15; clone_size: few; d_call: .; j_call: TRBJ1-5; cdr3_aa: CATSRDVGSKVSNQPQHF; cdr3_nt: TGTGCCACCAGCAGAGATGTGGGTAGTAAGGTTAGCAATCAGCCCCAGCATTTT
v_call: TRBV3-1; clone_size: .; d_call: .; j_call: TRBJ2-1; cdr3_aa: CASRRSEGRNEQFF; cdr3_nt: TGTGCCAGCAGGCGTAGCGAGGGGCGCAATGAGCAGTTCTTC
v_call: TRBV10-3; clone_size: many; d_call: TRBD1; j_call: TRBJ2-5; cdr3_aa: CAISWTGQETQYF; cdr3_nt: TGTGCCATCAGCTGGACAGGCCAAGAGACCCAGTACTTC
v_call: TRBV5-1; clone_size: .; d_call: .; j_call: TRBJ1-1; cdr3_aa: CASSLDGAGTEAFF; cdr3_nt: TGCGCCAGCAGCTTGGATGGGGCTGGCACTGAAGCTTTCTTT
v_call: TRBV24-1; clone_size: many; d_call: TRBD2; j_call: TRBJ2-2; cdr3_aa: CATSDWTSGGRALFF; cdr3_nt: TGTGCCACCAGTGATTGGACTAGCGGGGGACGGGCGCTGTTTTTT
v_call: TRBV5-5; clone_size: .; d_call: .; j_call: TRBJ2-2; cdr3_aa: CASTQLALDFRELFF; cdr3_nt: TGTGCCAGCACCCAACTAGCTTTGGATTTCCGGGAGCTGTTTTTT
v_call: TRBV3-1; clone_size: few; d_call: TRBD2; j_call: TRBJ2-3; cdr3_aa: CASSQVGGGTDTQYF; cdr3_nt: TGTGCCAGCAGCCAAGTTGGGGGGGGCACAGATACGCAGTATTTT
v_call: TRBV27; clone_size: many; d_call: TRBD1; j_call: TRBJ1-1; cdr3_aa: CASSSQGASAFF; cdr3_nt: TGTGCCAGCAGTTCCCAGGGGGCTTCAGCTTTCTTT
v_call: TRBV12-3/TRBV12-4; clone_size: .; d_call: .; j_call: TRBJ2-3; cdr3_aa: CASSFPAGTTVRADTQYF; cdr3_nt: TGTGCCAGCAGCTTCCCCGCGGGGACGACGGTGCGCGCAGATACGCAGTATTTT
v_call: TRBV5-1; clone_size: .; d_call: .; j_call: TRBJ2-1; cdr3_aa: CASSRGRNDEQFF; cdr3_nt: TGCGCCAGCAGCCGTGGCCGTAACGATGAGCAGTTCTTC
v_call: TRBV5-1; clone_size: .; d_call: TRBD1; j_call: TRBJ1-1; cdr3_aa: CASSGAGTGSTEAFF; cdr3_nt: TGCGCCAGCAGCGGCGCCGGGACAGGGAGCACTGAAGCTTTCTTT
v_call: TRBV6-1; clone_size: few; d_call: .; j_call: TRBJ1-1; cdr3_aa: CASNHDRPEAFF; cdr3_nt: TGTGCCAGCAATCATGACAGGCCTGAAGCTTTCTTT
v_call: TRBV10-3; clone_size: .; d_call: TRBD2; j_call: TRBJ2-7; cdr3_aa: CAGQGTNDYEQYF; cdr3_nt: TGTGCCGGACAAGGGACTAACGACTACGAGCAGTACTTC
v_call: TRBV3-1; clone_size: .; d_call: .; j_call: TRBJ1-2; cdr3_aa: CASTSKSYGYTF; cdr3_nt: TGTGCCAGCACCTCTAAGAGTTATGGCTACACCTTC
v_call: TRBV11-1; clone_size: few; d_call: .; j_call: TRBJ2-7; cdr3_aa: CASSSTPFEQYF; cdr3_nt: TGTGCCAGCAGCTCCACGCCCTTCGAGCAGTACTTC
v_call: TRBV29-1; clone_size: .; d_call: .; j_call: TRBJ1-2; cdr3_aa: CSVEDAAVSGYTF; cdr3_nt: TGCAGCGTTGAAGATGCGGCAGTTAGTGGCTACACCTTC
v_call: TRBV3-1; clone_size: few; d_call: TRBD1; j_call: TRBJ2-7; cdr3_aa: CASSQGTGVLYEQYF; cdr3_nt: TGTGCCAGCAGCCAAGGGACAGGAGTTCTTTACGAGCAGTACTTC
v_call: TRBV27; clone_size: few; d_call: .; j_call: TRBJ2-7; cdr3_aa: CASRVRSEQYF; cdr3_nt: TGTGCCAGCAGAGTGAGATCCGAGCAGTACTTC
v_call: TRBV2; clone_size: .; d_call: .; j_call: TRBJ2-1; cdr3_aa: CVSSEAGGWNNEQFF; cdr3_nt: TGTGTCAGCAGTGAAGCAGGGGGGTGGAACAATGAGCAGTTCTTC
v_call: TRBV29-1; clone_size: .; d_call: .; j_call: TRBJ2-5; cdr3_aa: CSADSPQAARADETQYF; cdr3_nt: TGCAGCGCCGATTCCCCCCAGGCGGCGAGGGCCGACGAGACCCAGTACTTC
v_call: TRBV6-2/TRBV6-3; clone_size: few; d_call: .; j_call: TRBJ2-3; cdr3_aa: CASSYLQHTQYF; cdr3_nt: TGTGCCAGCAGTTACCTTCAACATACGCAGTATTTT
v_call: TRBV3-1; clone_size: .; d_call: .; j_call: TRBJ2-1; cdr3_aa: CASSQGLVAYEQFF; cdr3_nt: TGTGCCAGCAGCCAAGGACTAGTAGCTTATGAGCAGTTCTTC
v_call: TRBV2; clone_size: .; d_call: .; j_call: TRBJ1-6; cdr3_aa: CASSEGNSPLHF; cdr3_nt: TGTGCCAGCAGTGAGGGGAATTCACCCCTCCACTTT
v_call: TRBV4-3; clone_size: few; d_call: .; j_call: TRBJ2-7; cdr3_aa: CASSQGVATYEQYF; cdr3_nt: TGCGCCAGCAGCCAAGGGGTTGCTACCTACGAGCAGTACTTC
v_call: TRBV7-6; clone_size: few; d_call: .; j_call: TRBJ2-1; cdr3_aa: CASSLALGVGTYNEQFF; cdr3_nt: TGTGCCAGCAGCTTAGCGCTGGGGGTGGGGACCTACAATGAGCAGTTCTTC